This TCR beta chain came from a study of cytomegalovirus exposure and HLA in healthy donors. The CDR3 runs 14 residues. CDR1 and CDR2 from the germline V gene are MDHEN and SYDVKM. Trimming took off 3 bases at V and 4 bases at J, with 12 bases between the two ends. About this clone: Its antigen is unknown.

The PCR employed 60 Vbeta primers together with 13 Jbeta primers. Assay: immunoSEQ multiplex PCR; the TCRdb copy retains only in-frame clones and omits some. The data contain 110,000 to 150,000 clones, around 80% of them singletons. Study conclusions and caveats: Later examination showed HLA-associated TCR beta chains had greater clonal expansion than equally common others.

The sequenced sample was PBMCs. The chain carries TRBV28 and TRBJ1-2; D remains ambiguous. The TCR sequence derives from a boy aged 2 to 9 in good health and CMV-seronegative. CDR3 nucleotide sequence: TGTGCCAGCAGTTTCTCCAACCGGGGCTATGGCTACACCTTC. Encoded protein: CASSFSNRGYGYTF.